What follows is one TCR beta chain and its context. No antigen is known for it. This sample was included in a study of cytomegalovirus exposure and HLA in healthy donors. Study-wide results and caveats: Previous analysis showed most TCR beta V segments were productive about 90% or about 30% of the time.

In the PCR, 60 Vbeta and 13 Jbeta primers were used. Clones were read by immunoSEQ multiplex PCR, and TCRdb kept only the in-frame ones, dropping some. The table has 150,000 to 200,000 clones, less than 75% seen once. This CDR3 is built from 15 residues. Germline V lookup: CDR1 SGHVS, CDR2 FQNEAQ. Trimming left V 5 bases short and J 2 bases short, with 15 bases between. This receptor was identified in a girl aged 5-17 years in good health and CMV-seronegative. Specimen: PBMCs. This chain connects TRBV7-8 to TRBJ2-5; D remains unclear. The CDR3 protein is CASSPRLRMQETQYF. The CDR3 coding sequence is TGTGCCAGCAGCCCTCGACTGAGGATGCAAGAGACCCAGTACTTC.